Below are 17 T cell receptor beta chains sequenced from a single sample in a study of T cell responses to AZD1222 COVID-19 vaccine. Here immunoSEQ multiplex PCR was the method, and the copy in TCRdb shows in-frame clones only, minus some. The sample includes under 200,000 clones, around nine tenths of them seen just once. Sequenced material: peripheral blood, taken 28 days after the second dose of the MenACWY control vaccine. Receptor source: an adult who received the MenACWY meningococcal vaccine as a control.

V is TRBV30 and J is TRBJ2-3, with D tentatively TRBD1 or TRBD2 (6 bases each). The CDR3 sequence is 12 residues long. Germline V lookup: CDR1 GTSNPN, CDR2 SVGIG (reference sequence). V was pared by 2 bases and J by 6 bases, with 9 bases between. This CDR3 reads CAWSLGGDTQYF. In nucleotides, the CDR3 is TGTGCCTGGAGTTTGGGGGGCGATACGCAGTATTTT.

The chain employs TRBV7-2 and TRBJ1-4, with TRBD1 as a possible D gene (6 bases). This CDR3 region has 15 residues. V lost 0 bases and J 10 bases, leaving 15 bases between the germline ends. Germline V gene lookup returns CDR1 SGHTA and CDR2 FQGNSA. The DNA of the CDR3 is TGTGCCAGCAGCTTAGCCAGGGGCCCGGGGGGAAAACTGTTTTTT. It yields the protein CASSLARGPGGKLFF.

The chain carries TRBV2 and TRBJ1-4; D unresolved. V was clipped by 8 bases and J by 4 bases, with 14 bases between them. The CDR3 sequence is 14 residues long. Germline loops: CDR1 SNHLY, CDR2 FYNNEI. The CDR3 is CASHWTELNEKLFF. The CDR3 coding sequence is TGTGCCAGCCATTGGACTGAGCTTAATGAAAAACTGTTTTTT.

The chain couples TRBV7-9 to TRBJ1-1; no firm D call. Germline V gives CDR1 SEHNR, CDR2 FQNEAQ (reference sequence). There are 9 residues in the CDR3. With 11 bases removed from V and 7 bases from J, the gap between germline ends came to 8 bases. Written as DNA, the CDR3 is TGTGCCCCTAATAATGAAGCTTTCTTT. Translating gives CAPNNEAFF.

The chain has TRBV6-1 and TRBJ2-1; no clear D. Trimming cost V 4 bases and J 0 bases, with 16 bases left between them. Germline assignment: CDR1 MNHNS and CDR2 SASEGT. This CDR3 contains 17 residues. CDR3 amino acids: CASSGFWHSSSYNEQFF. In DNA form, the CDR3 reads TGTGCCAGCAGTGGCTTCTGGCATTCGAGCTCCTACAATGAGCAGTTCTTC.

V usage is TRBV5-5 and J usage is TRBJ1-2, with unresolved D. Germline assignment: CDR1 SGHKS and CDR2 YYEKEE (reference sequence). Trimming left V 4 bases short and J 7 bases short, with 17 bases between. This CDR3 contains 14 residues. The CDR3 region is CASSPRREAAGYTF. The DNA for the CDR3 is TGTGCCAGCAGCCCCCGGCGGGAGGCTGCTGGCTACACCTTC.

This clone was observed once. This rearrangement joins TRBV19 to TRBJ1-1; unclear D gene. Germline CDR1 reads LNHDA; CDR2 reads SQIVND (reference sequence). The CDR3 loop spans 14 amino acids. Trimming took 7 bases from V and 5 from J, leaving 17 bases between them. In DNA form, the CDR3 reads TGTGCCAGTAAGGAGCCGATGGGTGTAACTGAAGCTTTCTTT. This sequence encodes CASKEPMGVTEAFF. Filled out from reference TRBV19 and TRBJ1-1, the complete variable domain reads DGGITQSPKYLFRKEGQNVTLSCEQNLNHDAMYWYRQDPGQGLRLIYYSQIVNDFQKGDIAEGYSVSREKKESFPLTVTSAQKNPTAFYLCASKEPMGVTEAFFGQGTRLTVV.

CDR3 DNA sequence: TGTGCCAGCAGCCCTACCTCGGGAAACACCATATATTTT. It codes for CASSPTSGNTIYF. The chain combines TRBV3-1 (or the pseudogene TRBV3-2) with TRBJ1-3; D call uncertain. This CDR3 region has 13 residues. Germline loops: CDR1 LGHDT, CDR2 YNNKEL (reference sequence). Trimming took 4 bases from V and 4 from J, leaving 8 bases between them.

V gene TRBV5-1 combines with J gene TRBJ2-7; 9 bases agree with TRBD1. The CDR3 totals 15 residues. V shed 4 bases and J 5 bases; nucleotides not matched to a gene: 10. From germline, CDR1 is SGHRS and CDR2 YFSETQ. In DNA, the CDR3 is TGCGCCAGCAGCGCCGGGACAGGGAATTGGAACGAGCAGTACTTC. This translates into CASSAGTGNWNEQYF.

The CDR3 loop reads CASSIAGSRAGGPFSNQPQHF. CDR3 in DNA: TGTGCCAGTAGTATAGCCGGGTCGAGGGCAGGGGGGCCCTTTAGCAATCAGCCCCAGCATTTT. The chain has TRBV19 and TRBJ1-5, with 7 nucleotides matching TRBD1. V shed 1 base and J 0 bases; nucleotides not matched to a gene: 18. This CDR3 has 21 residues. The germline V gene has CDR1 LNHDA and CDR2 SQIVND (reference sequence).

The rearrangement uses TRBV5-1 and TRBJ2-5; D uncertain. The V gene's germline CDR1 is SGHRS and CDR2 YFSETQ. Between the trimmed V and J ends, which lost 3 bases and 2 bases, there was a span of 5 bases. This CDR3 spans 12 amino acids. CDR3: CASSYGQETQYF. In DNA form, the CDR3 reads TGCGCCAGCAGCTACGGGCAAGAGACCCAGTACTTC.

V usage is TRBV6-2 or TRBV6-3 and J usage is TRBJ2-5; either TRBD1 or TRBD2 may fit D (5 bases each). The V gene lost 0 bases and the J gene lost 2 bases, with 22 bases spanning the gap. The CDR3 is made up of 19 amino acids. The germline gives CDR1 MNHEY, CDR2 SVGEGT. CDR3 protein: CASSYSRARIGTGQETQYF. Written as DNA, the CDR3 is TGTGCCAGCAGTTACTCGCGGGCTCGGATCGGGACGGGGCAAGAGACCCAGTACTTC.

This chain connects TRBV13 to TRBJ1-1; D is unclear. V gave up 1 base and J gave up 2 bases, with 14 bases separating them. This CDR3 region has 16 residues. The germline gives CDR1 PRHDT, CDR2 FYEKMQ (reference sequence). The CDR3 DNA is TGTGCCAGCAGCTTAGACCCCCGGCAGATTAACACTGAAGCTTTCTTT. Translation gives CASSLDPRQINTEAFF.

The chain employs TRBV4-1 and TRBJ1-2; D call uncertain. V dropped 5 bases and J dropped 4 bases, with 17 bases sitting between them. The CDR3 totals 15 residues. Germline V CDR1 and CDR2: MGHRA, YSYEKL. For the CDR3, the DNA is TGCGCCAGCAGCTGGGCCGAAATCCCGTCCTATGGCTACACCTTC. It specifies CASSWAEIPSYGYTF.

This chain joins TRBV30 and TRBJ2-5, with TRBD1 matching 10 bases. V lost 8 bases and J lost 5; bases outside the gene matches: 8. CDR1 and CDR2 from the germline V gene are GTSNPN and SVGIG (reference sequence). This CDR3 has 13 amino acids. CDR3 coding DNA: TGTGCCAGCCGGGACAGGGGTAAGGAGACCCAGTACTTC. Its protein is CASRDRGKETQYF.

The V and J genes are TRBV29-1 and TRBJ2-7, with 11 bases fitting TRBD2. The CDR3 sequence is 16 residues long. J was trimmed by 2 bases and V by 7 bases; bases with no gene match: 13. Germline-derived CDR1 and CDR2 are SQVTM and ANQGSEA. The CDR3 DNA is TGCAGCGCTTCTATGCTAGCGGGAGGATCAACCTACGAGCAGTACTTC. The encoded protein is CSASMLAGGSTYEQYF.

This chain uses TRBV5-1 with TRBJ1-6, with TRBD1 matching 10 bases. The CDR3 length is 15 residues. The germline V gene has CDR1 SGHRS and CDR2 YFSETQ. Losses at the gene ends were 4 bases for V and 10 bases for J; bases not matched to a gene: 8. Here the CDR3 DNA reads TGCGCCAGCAGCCCCCCCGGGACAGGGGCCTCACCCCTCCACTTT. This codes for CASSPPGTGASPLHF.